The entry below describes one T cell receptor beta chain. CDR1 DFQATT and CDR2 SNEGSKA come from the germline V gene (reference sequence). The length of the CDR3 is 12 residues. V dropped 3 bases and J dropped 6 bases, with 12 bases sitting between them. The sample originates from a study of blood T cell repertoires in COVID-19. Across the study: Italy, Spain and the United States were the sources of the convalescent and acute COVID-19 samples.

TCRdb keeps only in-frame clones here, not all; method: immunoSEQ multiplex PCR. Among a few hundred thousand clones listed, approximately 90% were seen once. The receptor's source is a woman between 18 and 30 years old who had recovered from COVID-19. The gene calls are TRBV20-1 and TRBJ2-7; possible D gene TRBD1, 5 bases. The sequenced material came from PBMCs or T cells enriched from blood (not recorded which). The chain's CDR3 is CSASPQGAEQYF. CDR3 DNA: TGCAGTGCTAGTCCCCAAGGGGCCGAGCAGTACTTC.